This T cell receptor (beta chain) appears in the sequencing data of a study of blood T cells in healthy people across ages. The authors isolated at least 6 million PBMCs per sample. Of note for this clonotype: What it recognizes is unknown.

Study results and limitations: Long-lived and aged donors differed, with more naive CD4+ cells and higher diversity in the long-lived. Naive T cell percentage and TCR beta diversity correlated strongly.

The second PCR ran about 6 to 12 cycles with a sample-barcoded 5' primer and J-beta primers. From each sample, at least 2.5 million paired-end reads containing CDR3 were obtained. From the 5' RACE reads, TCRdb called clonotypes with MiXCR, one entry per CDR3 protein. The sample carries fewer than 700,000 distinct CDR3 sequences, about 45% recorded once. Sample: blood. This TCR derives from a man at least 80 years old in good health.

CDR3 amino acids: CSVRPQGGKETQYF. Here the CDR3 DNA reads TGCAGCGTGCGTCCACAGGGGGGTAAAGAGACCCAGTACTTC. The V gene is TRBV29-1, the J gene TRBJ2-5; TRBD1 matches 8 bases. This CDR3 comprises 14 residues. Per the germline V gene, CDR1 is SQVTM and CDR2 is ANQGSEA. The junction had 9 bases not matched to a gene; V was cut back by 6 bases and J by 3 bases.